Listed below are T cell receptor beta chains from one sample, sequenced in a study of blood T cell repertoires in COVID-19. Clones were sequenced by immunoSEQ multiplex PCR, and TCRdb holds only the in-frame ones, with some missing. The table lists about 360,000 clones, approximately 86% of them singletons. The sequenced sample was peripheral blood. These receptors all come from a human donor in a cohort sampled during active COVID-19. The CDR3 runs from the conserved cysteine through the conserved F or W. The D gene is left open where the match is weak. Clone size is given for some rows only: seen once, a few or many times, or a class if the clone is expanded.

CDR3nt | CDR3aa | d_gene | v_gene | abundance | j_gene
TGCGCCAGCAGTCTAGCGGGGGGGAGCACAGATACGCAGTATTTT | CASSLAGGSTDTQYF | TRBD2 | TRBV5-1 | once | TRBJ2-3
TGTGCCAGCAGTTTATCGCCGGGACAGGGGCGCCCAACTAATGAAAAACTGTTTTTT | CASSLSPGQGRPTNEKLFF | TRBD1 | TRBV28 | NA | TRBJ1-4
TGCAGCGGCAAAAGCGGTGCTGGGGAATTGAGGAACACTGAAGCTTTCTTT | CSGKSGAGELRNTEAFF | NA | TRBV29-1 | NA | TRBJ1-1
TGTGCCAGCAGGGTTAGCGGGAGAGGGACAGATACGCAGTATTTT | CASRVSGRGTDTQYF | TRBD2 | TRBV6-5 | once | TRBJ2-3
TGTGCCAGCAGTGAGGCAGGGAACTATGGCTACACCTTC | CASSEAGNYGYTF | NA | TRBV2 | NA | TRBJ1-2
TGTGCCAGCAGCTACGACAGGGAAGTCAAAAACATTCAGTACTTC | CASSYDREVKNIQYF | TRBD1 | TRBV5-6 | NA | TRBJ2-4
TGTGCCAGCAGCACGGACAGGGGTTATGGCTACACCTTC | CASSTDRGYGYTF | TRBD1 | TRBV11-1 | few | TRBJ1-2
TGTGCCAGCAGCTTCGACAGTCCCTACGAGCAGTACTTC | CASSFDSPYEQYF | NA | TRBV7-9 | NA | TRBJ2-7
TGCGCCAGCAGCTTGGGGACTGAAATCTATGGCTACACCTTC | CASSLGTEIYGYTF | NA | TRBV5-1 | NA | TRBJ1-2
TGTGCCAGCACCCCCGGGACAAGATACACTGAAGCTTTCTTT | CASTPGTRYTEAFF | NA | TRBV3-1/TRBV3-2 | NA | TRBJ1-1
TGTGCCAGCAGCCGGCGTACAGAGTTACCCCTCCACTTT | CASSRRTELPLHF | NA | TRBV5-8 | NA | TRBJ1-6
TGCAGCGTTGAAGAGTTGCGGGGGGTTCACTACAATGAGCAGTTCTTC | CSVEELRGVHYNEQFF | TRBD2 | TRBV29-1 | NA | TRBJ2-1
TGCAGCGTTGTCCCCGCCCAGGACAGCACAGAGACCCAGTACTTC | CSVVPAQDSTETQYF | NA | TRBV29-1 | NA | TRBJ2-5
TGTGCCAGCAGCTTAGGGGGACAGGGTTACGAGCAGTACTTC | CASSLGGQGYEQYF | TRBD1 | TRBV7-9 | once | TRBJ2-7
TGTGCCAGCAGCCTACCTCCATGGGACATCTCGAACACTGAAGCTTTCTTT | CASSLPPWDISNTEAFF | NA | TRBV28 | NA | TRBJ1-1
TGCGCCAGCAGCTTGAATCTTCGACAGGCGGGGGTGGAGACCCAGTACTTC | CASSLNLRQAGVETQYF | NA | TRBV5-1 | NA | TRBJ2-5
TGCGCCAGCAGCCAAGATTGGAGGGGGCGGGGCTCCTACAATGAGCAGTTCTTC | CASSQDWRGRGSYNEQFF | NA | TRBV4-1 | NA | TRBJ2-1
TGTGCCAGCAGCTTCCGGGGACAGCTAAATTCACCCCTCCACTTT | CASSFRGQLNSPLHF | TRBD1 | TRBV7-3 | NA | TRBJ1-6
TGTGCCAGTAAAAATCAGCCCCAGCATTTT | CASKNQPQHF | NA | TRBV6-5 | NA | TRBJ1-5
TGCGCCAGCAGCTTGATAGCGGGAGTTTACGAGCAGTACTTC | CASSLIAGVYEQYF | TRBD2 | TRBV5-1 | NA | TRBJ2-7
TGCAGTGCTAGATACGGCTACGAGCAGTACTTC | CSARYGYEQYF | NA | TRBV20-1 | NA | TRBJ2-7
TGTGCCAGCAGCCCCGGGACTAGCGGGGGGGCGGAGGAGCAGTTCTTC | CASSPGTSGGAEEQFF | TRBD2 | TRBV7-3 | NA | TRBJ2-1
TGTGCCAGCAGTTTGGCAGGGAACACTGAAGCTTTCTTT | CASSLAGNTEAFF | NA | TRBV27 | few | TRBJ1-1
TGTGCCATCAAATCCCCGTCTACAGGGGACTATGGCTACACCTTC | CAIKSPSTGDYGYTF | TRBD1 | TRBV10-3 | NA | TRBJ1-2
TGTGCCAGCACTTTAAGGGTAGGGGGTGAAAAACTGTTTTTT | CASTLRVGGEKLFF | NA | TRBV6-6 | NA | TRBJ1-4
TGTGCCAGCAGTTTACGTAAGGGGATGAGAACCGAGACCCAGTACTTC | CASSLRKGMRTETQYF | NA | TRBV27 | NA | TRBJ2-5
TGTGCCAGCAGTACCCACCCCAGATACGAGCAGTACTTC | CASSTHPRYEQYF | NA | TRBV27 | NA | TRBJ2-7
TGTGCCAGCAGCATATTAGGATTGGTAGCGCGCAATGAGCAGTTCTTC | CASSILGLVARNEQFF | NA | TRBV7-8 | NA | TRBJ2-1
TGTGCCAGCAGCTCAAAGGGAGGGAGAGATGGCTACACCTTC | CASSSKGGRDGYTF | NA | TRBV7-3 | NA | TRBJ1-2